These 21 T cell receptor beta chains came from one sample sequenced in a study of vaccination and CD4 T cells after COVID-19. No cognate antigen is known for these TCRs. Treatment specified: roughly nine-day PBMC culture with coronavirus spike peptide pools or control peptides (ViraFEST assay). Cultured CD4+ T cell DNA was sequenced using the Oncomine TCR Beta short-read assay. From the PCR reads, TCRdb called clonotypes with MiXCR, one entry per CDR3 protein. The sample has some 16,000 distinct CDR3 sequences; 73% are singletons. The sample was CD4+ T cells from blood, cultured in vitro. These receptor sequences come from a human donor who had recovered from COVID-19.

CDR3 protein: CASSLLVGGTQYF. CDR3 bases: TGTGCCAGCAGCTTATTAGTTGGGGGGACCCAGTACTTC. The chain couples TRBV7-6 to TRBJ2-5; tentatively, D is TRBD1 or TRBD2 (5 bases each). Germline V gene data show CDR1 as SGHVS and CDR2 as FNYEAQ. The CDR3 is 13 amino acids. V was pared by 2 bases and J by 7 bases, with 11 bases between.

The V and J genes are TRBV28 and TRBJ2-3; possibly TRBD2 for D (5 bases). CDR1 MDHEN and CDR2 SYDVKM come from the germline V gene. The CDR3 spans 13 residues. The V end was cut by 7 bases, the J end by 6 bases, with 14 bases between. CDR3 region: CASTPGFWDTQYF. The CDR3 DNA sequence: TGTGCCAGCACCCCGGGGTTCTGGGATACGCAGTATTTT.

The chain employs TRBV20-1 and TRBJ2-5; 10 positions match TRBD1. Trimming took 6 bases from V and 5 from J; bases not matched to a gene: 6. Germline assignment: CDR1 DFQATT and CDR2 SNEGSKA (reference sequence). This CDR3 is 13 amino acids long. CDR3 nucleotides: TGCAGTGCAAAGACAGGGGGCGTGGAGACCCAGTACTTC. This codes for CSAKTGGVETQYF.

The rearrangement links TRBV20-1 to TRBJ1-6; a possible D gene is TRBD1 (6 bases). The V gene lost 0 bases and the J gene lost 3 bases, with 18 bases spanning the gap. This CDR3 is built from 18 residues. Germline lookup yields CDR1 DFQATT and CDR2 SNEGSKA (reference sequence). DNA of the CDR3: TGCAGTGCTAGAGAATTTGGGGGGCGACCAGGCTATAATTCACCCCTCCACTTT. Translation: CSAREFGGRPGYNSPLHF.

This clonotype has just one count. In DNA, the CDR3 is TGTGCCAGCAGTTACGGACGCCTAAACACTGAAGCTTTCTTT. Residues: CASSYGRLNTEAFF. V usage is TRBV6-5 and J usage is TRBJ1-1; D remains unclear. Trimming took 2 bases from V and 2 from J, leaving 9 bases between them. CDR1 MNHEY and CDR2 SVGAGI come from the germline V gene. The CDR3 runs to 14 residues.

V gene TRBV19 combines with J gene TRBJ1-1, with D perhaps matching TRBD1 (6 bases). This CDR3 contains 14 residues. Germline CDR1 and CDR2: LNHDA and SQIVND (reference sequence). Trimming left V 3 bases short and J 4 bases short, with 12 bases between. The CDR3 loop reads CASSIGGRGTEAFF. The DNA for the CDR3 is TGTGCCAGTAGTATTGGGGGGCGTGGCACTGAAGCTTTCTTT.

J is TRBJ1-2 and V is TRBV7-9, with a possible D match to TRBD1 (6 bases). Deletions cut 3 bases from V and 4 bases from J, with 15 bases between. Per the germline V gene, CDR1 is SEHNR and CDR2 is FQNEAQ (reference sequence). CDR3 length: 15 amino acids. CDR3 sequence: CASSLGGPKSYGYTF. The CDR3, as DNA: TGTGCCAGCAGCTTGGGGGGCCCCAAATCCTATGGCTACACCTTC.

The rearrangement uses TRBV6-2 or TRBV6-3 and TRBJ1-2, with TRBD1 identical over 10 bases. This CDR3 is built from 13 residues. Germline CDR1 and CDR2: MNHEY and SVGEGT. J gave up 5 bases and V 6 bases, and 3 bases lay outside the gene matches. This chain's CDR3 is CASSRQGAYGYTF. For the CDR3, the DNA is TGTGCCAGCAGCAGACAGGGGGCGTATGGCTACACCTTC.

V is TRBV6-1 and J is TRBJ1-2; TRBD1 aligns across 9 bases. Germline V CDR1 and CDR2: MNHNS, SASEGT. This CDR3 comprises 15 residues. After removal of 5 bases from V and 1 base from J, the junction contained 5 bases not matched to a gene. CDR3 loop: CASSKTGGHNYGYTF. The DNA for the CDR3 is TGTGCCAGCAGTAAAACAGGGGGCCATAACTATGGCTACACCTTC.

The chain combines TRBV11-2 with TRBJ1-6; D is perhaps TRBD1 (5 bases). CDR1 and CDR2 from the germline V gene are SGHAT and FQNNGV. This CDR3 comprises 15 residues. V lost 5 bases, J lost 4 bases, and 12 bases lay in between. In DNA, the CDR3 is TGTGCCAGCAGCCTTGGGGGAGGGTATAATTCACCCCTCCACTTT. Its protein is CASSLGGGYNSPLHF.

The chain recombines TRBV19 with TRBJ1-1; D not certain. The V gene's germline CDR1 is LNHDA and CDR2 SQIVND (reference sequence). V lost 4 bases to trimming and J lost 0 bases, with 18 bases between them. The CDR3 is 17 amino acids. Here the CDR3 reads CASSNGQVTFMNTEAFF. The CDR3 DNA is TGTGCCAGTAGTAACGGGCAGGTGACCTTTATGAACACTGAAGCTTTCTTT.

The rearrangement joins TRBV6-1 to TRBJ1-1, with no clear D. Germline V gene lookup returns CDR1 MNHNS and CDR2 SASEGT. The V end lost 2 bases, the J end lost 1 base, and 5 bases lay between the germline ends. There are 13 residues in the CDR3. CDR3 sequence reads: CASSEPGNTEAFF. The CDR3 nucleotides are TGTGCCAGCAGTGAACCAGGGAACACTGAAGCTTTCTTT.

The gene calls are TRBV25-1 and TRBJ2-7; 7 bases agree with TRBD1. With 6 bases clipped from V and 3 bases from J, the junction kept 8 bases outside the gene matches. The germline V gene encodes CDR1 MGHDK and CDR2 SYGVNS. The CDR3 consists of 14 residues. The CDR3 is CASRMGQSLYEQYF. The CDR3 DNA is TGTGCCAGCAGGATGGGACAGTCTCTCTACGAGCAGTACTTC.

This chain uses TRBV12-3 or TRBV12-4 with TRBJ2-1, with D possibly matching TRBD1 (6 bases). This CDR3 comprises 17 residues. V was cut by 7 bases and J by 0 bases, with 19 bases left in between. The CDR3 is CASTVGTLPSSYNEQFF. CDR3 coding DNA: TGTGCCAGCACCGTAGGGACATTACCGAGCTCCTACAATGAGCAGTTCTTC.

The chain recombines TRBV6-1 with TRBJ2-1; 7 bases line up with TRBD2. Germline CDR1 is MNHNS and CDR2 is SASEGT. The trim removed 8 bases at V and 3 bases at J, leaving 10 bases unmatched. This CDR3 contains 15 residues. This CDR3 is CASALGGRIYNEQFF. CDR3 DNA: TGTGCCAGCGCCCTCGGGGGGAGGATCTACAATGAGCAGTTCTTC.

V gene TRBV6-1 combines with J gene TRBJ2-3; no clear D. The CDR3 totals 13 residues. Trimming left V 2 bases short and J 6 bases short, with 9 bases between. Per the germline V gene, CDR1 is MNHNS and CDR2 is SASEGT. Here the CDR3 reads CASSEMGGDTQYF. In DNA form, the CDR3 reads TGTGCCAGCAGTGAAATGGGTGGGGATACGCAGTATTTT.

This chain uses TRBV12-3 or TRBV12-4 with TRBJ2-7; no definite D call. The CDR3 extends over 13 amino acids. V was shortened by 1 base and J by 3 bases, with 7 bases between the two germline ends. CDR3 amino acids: CASSLGSIYEQYF. In nucleotides, the CDR3 is TGTGCCAGCAGTTTAGGGTCCATCTACGAGCAGTACTTC.

The chain is built from TRBV20-1 and TRBJ2-7; 10 positions match TRBD2. J was trimmed by 2 bases and V by 6 bases; bases with no gene match: 7. CDR1 DFQATT and CDR2 SNEGSKA come from the germline V gene (reference sequence). This CDR3 comprises 14 residues. CDR3 coding DNA: TGCAGTGCGGTCACTAGCGGGGCTACCTACGAGCAGTACTTC. Translated: CSAVTSGATYEQYF.

This clonotype was counted a single time. This chain connects TRBV2 to TRBJ2-4; D may be TRBD1 or TRBD2 (6 bases each). Germline V CDR1 and CDR2: SNHLY, FYNNEI. V lost 6 bases to trimming and J lost 8 bases, with 23 bases between them. This CDR3 region has 16 residues. CDR3 DNA: TGTGCCAGCAGCGATAGGACAGTCAGAGGGGGGTACATTCAGTACTTC. Translation gives CASSDRTVRGGYIQYF. The complete variable domain, with remaining parts taken from reference TRBV2 and TRBJ2-4, reads EPEVTQTPSHQVTQMGQEVILRCVPISNHLYFYWYRQILGQKVEFLVSFYNNEISEKSEIFDDQFSVERPDGSNFTLKIRSTKLEDSAMYFCASSDRTVRGGYIQYFGAGTRLSVL.

The V and J genes are TRBV7-2 and TRBJ1-1, with a possible D match to TRBD1 (5 bases). Trimming removed 7 bases from V and 3 bases from J, with 15 bases in between. CDR1 is SGHTA, CDR2 FQGNSA, per germline. The CDR3 runs 14 residues. The CDR3 loop is CASTHGGPYTEAFF. CDR3 sequence (DNA): TGTGCCAGCACCCACGGGGGTCCCTACACTGAAGCTTTCTTT.

In this sample, this clonotype turned up once. This rearrangement joins TRBV12-3 or TRBV12-4 to TRBJ1-5, with 10 bases identical to TRBD1. The V gene end was trimmed by 0 bases and the J gene end by 4 bases; junction bases not matched to a gene: 12. The CDR3 extends over 19 amino acids. DNA for the CDR3: TGTGCCAGCAGTTTAGCGCAAATTGGGACAGGGGTTGTTAATCAGCCCCAGCATTTT. It specifies CASSLAQIGTGVVNQPQHF.